This T cell receptor (beta chain) stems from a study of T cells in localized non-small cell lung cancer (dated by TCRdb to about 2020). At the level of the whole study: The study analyzed T cell repertoires of around 250 early-stage NSCLC patients, comparing tumors and uninvolved tumor-adjacent lungs. All 220 or so NSCLC patients in the cohort were treatment-naive and had localized lung tumors that were resected. Of the NSCLC patients, about 130 were male and around 99 were female, and the mean age was about 69 years.

TCR beta CDR3 regions were sequenced from DNA using the immunoSEQ Assay. The paper's data handling went like this. To compute T cell density, TCR beta template counts were normalized to usable DNA, which was estimated by amplifying housekeeping genes. Using the preseqR package, richness was estimated by extrapolating to 120,000 templates for tissue samples and 400,000 templates for PBMC samples. Clonality was calculated as one minus Pielou's evenness. Tissue-enriched TCRs were identified by differential abundance testing using productive amino-acid clonotypes, minimum total count 5 and alpha 0.1. Repertoire overlap between compartments was quantified with the Jaccard Index and Morisita Overlap Index. GLIPH grouped TCR beta CDR3s together with public tetramer-defined viral CDR3s, and a viral motif had to include at least three viral sequences and show V-gene enrichment. TCRdb provides this immuneACCESS table in a form limited to in-frame rearrangements. Some clones are lacking; in checked studies, under half of them reflect an unresolved V gene, and why the rest are absent is not known. V and J calls and clone size are given by that table; D and trimming were obtained from the DNA. For this sample the table gives 100,000 to 150,000 clones, of which about 89% were detected only once. Around 1.7% of the sample is held by the ten biggest clonotypes.

Overall results and qualifications from the work: A median of around 57 of the top 100 tumor clones turned up in the paired uninvolved adjacent lung, and approximately 30 of those clones also ranked among the top 100 of that same adjacent lung. Uninvolved tumor-adjacent lung showed the highest T cell clonality, higher than tumor, which suggests more focused antigenic responses in the adjacent lung. Because the study design was exploratory, TCR variables were selected using unadjusted p-values without false-discovery rate correction. Because multi-region tumor sequencing was not performed, intratumor heterogeneity could not be ruled out. Longer overall survival was associated with higher T cell density in blood, whereas shorter survival was associated with higher clonality in adjacent lung.

At diagnosis, peripheral blood, uninvolved tumor-adjacent lung and tumor were collected and stored as a combination of fresh-frozen and FFPE material. For TCR repertoire profiling, the blood samples were analyzed as peripheral blood mononuclear cells. The CDR3 runs 15 amino acids, cysteine and phenylalanine included. Only the CDR3 part of the read is kept: 45 bases, read in frame from the first base. The germline V gene (reference sequence) specifies SEHNR as CDR1 and FQNEAQ as CDR2. V loses 2 bases of germline sequence and J loses 8 bases, and the interval between the two ends is 16 bases. A remark on this clone: This receptor's antigen is unknown. Base qualities are not at hand, and no much larger clone is one base apart.

The receptor comes from a female donor of 60 years or more with stage I lung adenocarcinoma. Here the sequenced sample was peripheral blood, taken before any cancer treatment. Rearrangement joined TRBV7-9 to TRBJ2-1; TRBD1 is possibly the D segment (6 matching bases). The CDR3 is CASSLTVPSGDEQFF. The DNA sequence follows: TGTGCCAGCAGCTTAACGGTCCCCTCAGGGGATGAGCAGTTCTTC.